Listed here is a single T cell receptor (beta chain). Its antigen remains unidentified. Per-base qualities were not stored, and no clone one base away is much larger. V is pared back by 4 bases and J by 3 bases, with 11 bases lying between the germline termini. Inclusive of the bounding cysteine and phenylalanine, the CDR3 is 14 residues long. Just the 42-base CDR3 DNA is kept, in frame starting at base 1. The germline V gene encodes CDR1 SGHRS and CDR2 YFSETQ. Libraries were prepared through the immunoSEQ multiplex PCR assay. The multiplex PCR relied on a mix of 60 forward primers for TCR Vbeta segments and 13 reverse primers for TCR Jbeta segments. Amplification of the CDR3 region of rearranged TCR beta genes was performed with a multiplex PCR assay on genomic DNA. On the Illumina HiSeq System, the amplified TCR beta libraries were sequenced as 87-base-pair reads. Under the source paper's analysis protocol: Across the 500 to 750 repertoires, a later analysis counted approximately 83 million unique TCR beta chains, 9 million to 14 million of which were shared by at least two donors. A nearest-neighbor algorithm error-corrected the raw reads and collapsed the reads into unique sequences, merging closely related sequences to remove PCR and sequencing errors. CDR3 sequences were aligned to IMGT reference sequences to assign V, D and J gene segments. For a sequence to be retained, a match of at least six nucleotides to both a V gene segment and a J gene segment was required. A rearrangement counted as productive if the CDR3 had no stop codons and remained in frame with V and J, and every other rearrangement counted as non-productive. CDR3 was defined by IMGT convention, running from the second conserved V-encoded cysteine to the conserved J-encoded phenylalanine. In an earlier analysis of more than 550 of the donors, sequences lacking an unambiguous match to a single V gene segment were excluded. In an earlier analysis of 500 to 750 of the donors, V segments were called functional above 56.7% productive rearrangements and were called segregating when the between-donor standard deviation exceeded 5%. A statistical classification framework was developed to diagnose cytomegalovirus status using the catalog of TCR beta chain sequences. In a later analysis, TCR nucleotide sequences were compared against IMGT/GENE-DB human TR gene sequences so that V and J genes could be assigned. In a later analysis, CDR3 sequences and most-parsimonious VDJ recombination scenarios were assigned using the TCRdist pipeline. In a later analysis, each TCR beta chain was defined by its CDR3 amino acid sequence together with its V-gene family, and reads lacking a unique V-gene family were excluded. A later analysis removed 592 highly shared, low-generation-probability nucleotide sequences to deal with suspected cross-contamination and a sequencing artifact. A later analysis calculated a clonal expansion index for each public chain from normalized within-repertoire ranks of inferred template counts. A later analysis computed generation probabilities with a VDJ recombination model fitted to out-of-frame rearrangements, and checked the results against IGoR. A later analysis scored TCR-TCR, TCR-HLA and TCR-CMV co-occurrence with hypergeometric tests, applying a repertoire-size bias correction to TCR pairs. A later analysis estimated false discovery rates by permuting HLA or CMV assignments 20 times. In a later analysis, co-occurring TCRs were grouped using DBSCAN, with TCRdist sequence similarity added in when clustering inside HLA-allele-positive subsets. Repertoires with fewer than 30,000 or more than 120,000 public chains, plus five repertoires with anomalous nucleotide sharing, were excluded from co-occurrence clustering. TCRdb retrieved this table from immuneACCESS and kept in-frame rearrangements only. Not all clones are present; in checked studies, unresolved V genes account for under half, and no reason is known for the remainder. Clone size and V and J calls were adopted from that table, with D and trimming inferred from the DNA. The sample table contains some 120,000 clones; only one count was recorded for 55% to 75% of them. The ten largest clones add up to nearly 8.5% of the sample.

In total, roughly 670 healthy bone marrow donors made up the cohort. At the time of sampling, every cohort member was nominally healthy, though immune exposures that went unrecorded were likely present. The donor tested CMV seropositive and was one of the 289 seropositive cohort members. Each donor provided a peripheral blood sample, and peripheral blood mononuclear cells were used for TCR beta sequencing. Genomic DNA extraction from the blood cell samples was performed with the Qiagen DNeasy Blood Extraction Kit. This sample is part of a study of cytomegalovirus exposure and HLA in healthy donors (dated by TCRdb to between 2016 and 2019). Notes on the research overall: An earlier analysis of approximately 600 of the donors reported approximately 290 Gb of sequence data and 117 million unique TCR beta sequences from approximately 180 million T cells. About 280 gigabases of sequencing data and 78 million or so unique TCR sequences were included in an early release covering 550 to 650 HLA-typed donors. High-throughput TCR immunosequencing, statistical association of individual TCRs with disease status, and machine learning were combined to predict cytomegalovirus infection status. The study aimed to test whether signatures of past pathogen exposure could be identified by cataloging public T cell receptors. To study patterns of TCR occurrence, a later analysis re-analyzed previously published TCR beta repertoires from several hundred donors and added high-resolution HLA genotyping. All discovery cohort repertoires had been generated using a single sequencing platform. Both class I and class II loci were covered by HLA typing, at four-digit resolution. A later genetic analysis took genome-wide SNP genotypes for about three fifths of the 666 donors and used that subset as a discovery cohort. Along with the roughly 710-subject first cohort, a separate validation cohort of around 110 different subjects was used. Typing coverage differed by locus: A, B, C, DRB1 and DQB1 were typed in about 620-640 donors, DQA1 in roughly 510, DPA1 in some 610, and DPB1 in 472. Of the roughly 400 genotyped donors, around 81% fell in the genetic ancestry cluster associated with self-reported Caucasian donors. The T cell repertoires of some 670 subjects were profiled by immunosequencing and related to cytomegalovirus serostatus. Several DR-DQ haplotypes were treated as single units for association and clustering because of strong linkage in the cohort. Rather than drawing on any new phenotypic data, the later analysis identified candidate immune exposures from TCR beta sequences and the way those sequences occurred across donors. Across 398 genotyped donors of the cohort, an average of roughly 200,000 unique TCR beta nucleotide sequences per donor were sequenced, and roughly a sixth of those sequences were non-productive. An earlier analysis of nearly 600 of the donors applied high-throughput TCR beta sequencing to assess whether each TCR beta V gene segment acted as functional or pseudogenic. Alongside the repertoire data, information on donor age, sex, ethnicity and CMV serostatus was compiled.

On the study overall, not on this receptor specifically: A later analysis associated 16,951 TCR beta sequences with specific HLA alleles at a false discovery rate of 0.05. In both the original and validation cohorts, the classifier was reported to diagnose cytomegalovirus status with high specificity and sensitivity. Only TCR beta chains were sequenced in this cohort, and the absence of alpha or paired-chain data limited detectable features. The authors suggested that the approach could potentially be generalized to other disease states and immunological phenotypes. Across donors, most TCR sequences were observed very rarely, whereas some public TCRs were present in many individuals. Compared with equally common non-associated chains, HLA-associated TCR beta chains in a later analysis were more clonally expanded and had lower generation probabilities. CMV serostatus was the only immune exposure information available for the cohort. A few of the identified cytomegalovirus-associated TCR beta chains were confirmed in vitro to be specific for cytomegalovirus antigens. A further reported finding was that TCR beta sequences accurately predicted the HLA-A and HLA-B alleles for most subjects in the first cohort. Several of the top co-occurrence clusters appeared to be linked to parvovirus B19, influenza, CMV and Epstein-Barr virus, according to a later analysis. In a later genetic analysis, a missense DCLRE1C variant was associated with V-gene and J-gene trimming of TCR beta chains, and the association was replicated in an independent cohort. Some IMGT-functional V segments, including TRBV6-2 and TRBV6-3, could not be told apart with the 87-base-pair reads, so those segments were excluded. According to a later analysis, most CMV-associated TCR beta chains appeared to be HLA-restricted, and the HLA associations seemed to be driven largely by CMV exposure. A later genetic analysis reported fewer N-insertions in productive TCRs among donors in an Asian-associated ancestry cluster than the approximately 670-donor mean. Because counts were too low, about 17 rarely observed V segments, including chromosome 9 orphons, were excluded from the earlier analysis of 587 of the donors. The study gave a list of under 200 TCR beta chains associated with cytomegalovirus. In an earlier analysis of about 540 of the donors, most TCR beta V segments were observed in productive rearrangements about 87% or about 30% of the time, broadly matching IMGT annotations. The sequencing pipeline was judged likely to have produced a cluster of highly shared sequence variants as a technical artifact. Roughly uniform sequencing depth across donors was assumed in presence/absence analyses, although this assumption may not hold. In a later analysis, the rate of TCR association differed among HLA loci, with DRB1 alleles having the most associated TCRs and HLA-C alleles having the fewest. Linkage disequilibrium might explain the correlated functional status among segregating V segments, but an unknown experimental factor could not be excluded. HLA typing was unavailable for some donors at each locus, so association tests used only the typed subset. When HLA alleles, especially DR and DQ, strongly co-occurred, TCR associations were difficult to assign to individual alleles.

The sequence joins TRBV5-1 to TRBJ1-5; no D gene call is confident. Sequenced input: PBMCs. The clonotype was recovered from a woman aged 35 to 49 in good health and CMV-seropositive. The CDR3 corresponds to CASSPDWDNQPQHF. The nucleotide sequence is TGCGCCAGCAGCCCGGACTGGGACAATCAGCCCCAGCATTTT.